Sequencing of this TCR beta chain was carried out in a study of shared clonotypes between healthy human individuals. Broader study findings: With four donors compared, 4% to 5% of naive CD4 clonotypes were shared.

The authors distributed each subset's genomic DNA evenly over several immunoSEQ plates. As processed by the authors: As immunoSEQ supplied junction-only sequences (without quality scores), filtering differed. Libraries were prepared by immunoSEQ multiplex PCR; TCRdb keeps only in-frame clonotypes and omits some of them. V, J and clone size derive from that table, while D and trimming were established from the DNA sequence. Found here are roughly 2,300,000 clones, about nine tenths of them singletons; the top ten hold approximately 0.4%. Germline assignment: CDR1 SGDLS and CDR2 YYNGEE. The CDR3 loop spans 15 amino acids. Trimming removed 3 bases at V and 3 bases at J, with 15 bases between. Note on this clone: Its antigen is as yet unknown.

This TCR was recovered from a man between 18 and 35 years old in good health. Some clones in this sample may be carry-over from other donors' samples. Sequenced input: naive CD4+ T cells from PBMCs. Noted subset: CD45RA+ positively selected. The chain carries TRBV9 and TRBJ1-1; D possibly corresponds to TRBD1 (6 bases). CDR3 loop: CASSEGDLRDTEAFF. CDR3 coding DNA: TGTGCCAGCAGCGAGGGGGATTTGAGGGACACTGAAGCTTTCTTT.